Described below is a single T cell receptor (beta chain) sequence and its context. The record originates from a study of technical replicates of blood from a handful of donors. This CDR3 contains 14 residues. Deletions cut 0 bases from V and 5 bases from J, with 9 bases between. The germline CDR1 and CDR2 sequences are MNHEY and SVGAGI. The data were produced by immunoSEQ multiplex PCR, yet TCRdb's version contains in-frame clones alone and is incomplete. The sample records over 55,000 clones, 90% to 95% being singletons. Sequencing used PBMCs. The TCR sequence derives from a human donor in good health. Some clones in this sample may be carry-over from other donors' samples. The chain links TRBV6-5 to TRBJ2-3, with D possibly matching TRBD2 (6 bases). CDR3 sequence reads: CASSYSQGGDTQYF. The CDR3 region has the DNA TGTGCCAGCAGTTACTCCCAGGGAGGAGATACGCAGTATTTT.